The T cell receptor (beta chain) under discussion was sequenced for a study of early T cells in non-severe SARS-CoV-2 infection. V dropped 5 bases and J dropped 9; count of bases not matched to a gene: 9. Germline CDR1 SGHNT, CDR2 YYREEE (reference sequence). This CDR3 has 16 residues. TCRdb re-analysed the 5' RACE reads in MiXCR, keeping a single row per CDR3 protein. The sample lists 68,000 or so distinct CDR3 sequences; 13% were seen once. Study observations and caveats: The matching step, a VDJdb search, favored anti-spike CD8 responses and missed private and CD4 specificities.

This clonotype was detected ten times or more. Its target is not known. The sequenced sample was whole blood. The TCR was taken from an adult who was a healthcare worker with PCR-confirmed SARS-CoV-2 infection or an uninfected control (not recorded which). The genes are TRBV5-4 and TRBJ2-1; TRBD2 matches at 15 bases. CDR3 loop: CASRRGLAGGPGEQFF. CDR3 bases: TGTGCCAGCAGGCGTGGACTAGCGGGGGGGCCAGGTGAGCAGTTCTTC. The variable domain in full, with the rest retrieved from reference TRBV5-4 and TRBJ2-1, is ETGVTQSPTHLIKTRGQQVTLRCSSQSGHNTVSWYQQALGQGPQFIFQYYREEENGRGNFPPRFSGLQFPNYSSELNVNALELDDSALYLCASRRGLAGGPGEQFFGPGTRLTVL.